This T cell receptor beta chain was found in a study of control samples from healthy donors and cancer patients. CDR1 is MGHDK, CDR2 SYGVNS, per germline. Trimming at V came to 2 bases and at J to 8 bases, leaving 4 bases not matched to a gene. The CDR3 loop spans 13 amino acids. Libraries were prepared by immunoSEQ multiplex PCR; TCRdb keeps only in-frame clonotypes and omits some of them. The profile shows roughly 130,000 clones, 75% to 95% of them singletons. The genes are TRBV25-1 and TRBJ1-2, with 8 bases lining up with TRBD1. The source material was blood. This receptor was taken from a man between 18 and 35 years old in good health. The CDR3 protein is CASSERQGNGYTF. CDR3 in DNA: TGTGCCAGCAGTGAAAGACAGGGGAACGGCTACACCTTC.